The 12 T cell receptor beta chains given below trace back to one sample, sequenced in a study of human T cells and chemical hapten exposure. From the RACE reads, TCRdb called clonotypes with MiXCR, one entry per CDR3 protein. The sample lists a few hundred thousand distinct CDR3 sequences, around 6% occurring once. Time point denoted: patch test 2, 6 weeks after DPC sensitization. The treatment denotes: therapeutic diphenylcyclopropenone sensitization with weekly scalp DPC. The sequencing used whole blood, collected in connection with sensitization to the hapten diphenylcyclopropenone (DPC). The receptors were gathered from a woman aged 18-29 years with alopecia areata. Some clones in this sample may be carry-over from other donors' samples.

This clonotype was detected only a few times. V and J are TRBV6-5 and TRBJ2-3; D not resolved. CDR1 and CDR2 (germline): MNHEY, SVGAGI. The CDR3 sequence is 15 residues long. Trimming removed 2 bases at V and 0 bases at J, with 9 bases between. The CDR3 sequence is CASSYKIASTDTQYF. CDR3 DNA sequence: TGTGCCAGCAGTTACAAAATTGCTAGCACAGATACGCAGTATTTT.

The V call is TRBV4-3, the J call TRBJ1-2; the D gene is possibly TRBD1 (5 bases). Looked up from germline, CDR1 is LGHNA and CDR2 is YSLEER. The CDR3 length is 14 residues. V gave up 1 base and J gave up 4 bases, with 10 bases separating them. The CDR3 protein is CASSQGGLSYGYTF. The CDR3 nucleotides are TGCGCCAGCAGCCAAGGGGGCCTCAGCTATGGCTACACCTTC.

This clonotype was detected many times. This chain uses TRBV7-6 with TRBJ1-1; TRBD1 aligns across 7 bases. From germline, CDR1 is SGHVS and CDR2 FNYEAQ. V was clipped by 6 bases and J by 3 bases; unmatched bases: 10. This CDR3 contains 15 residues. The CDR3 sequence is CASRGGPGFDTEAFF. As DNA, the CDR3 is TGTGCCAGCAGAGGGGGCCCGGGTTTCGACACTGAAGCTTTCTTT.

The table lists this clonotype with many counts. The chain couples TRBV21-1 to TRBJ1-1. TRBV21-1 is noted as a pseudogene. The CDR3 is made up of 14 amino acids. CDR3 in DNA: TGTGCCAGCAGCAAAACAAGGACGGGCACTGAAGCTTTCTTT. Protein: CASSKTRTGTEAFF.

For this clonotype: One end of the junction varies from germline; a read error may be responsible. The genes are TRBV6-2 or TRBV6-3 and TRBJ2-7, with 9 bases fitting TRBD1. The CDR3 loop spans 15 amino acids. Germline CDR1 is MNHEY and CDR2 is SVGEGT. This CDR3 reads CASSSSPHLQGAQNF. The CDR3 nucleotides read TGTGCCAGCAGCTCCTCACCACATCTACAGGGGGCGCAGAACTTC.

This clonotype has a count of ten or more. The V call is TRBV20-1, the J call TRBJ2-3; D possibly corresponds to TRBD1 (7 bases). The CDR3 consists of 17 residues. The germline V gene has CDR1 DFQATT and CDR2 SNEGSKA (reference sequence). Between the trimmed V and J ends, which lost 6 bases and 3 bases, there was a span of 25 bases. Here the CDR3 reads CSAELPLAQGGTDTQYF. DNA of the CDR3: TGCAGTGCCGAACTACCCCTCGCCCAGGGGGGAACAGATACGCAGTATTTT.

CDR3 sequence: CSALGTGTVGSEQYF. The CDR3 DNA is TGCAGTGCTCTCGGGACAGGAACCGTAGGCAGCGAGCAGTACTTC. The genes are TRBV20-1 and TRBJ2-7, with 8 bases lining up with TRBD1. V lost 5 bases to trimming and J lost 6 bases; unmatched junction nucleotides: 15. Per the germline V gene, CDR1 is DFQATT and CDR2 is SNEGSKA (reference sequence). CDR3 length: 15 amino acids.

This clonotype was picked up a small number of times. This chain joins TRBV5-1 and TRBJ2-7; 11 bases match TRBD2. CDR3 length equals 15 residues. V lost 4 bases to trimming and J lost 2 bases; unmatched junction nucleotides: 5. CDR1 and CDR2 (germline): SGHRS, YFSETQ. CDR3 nucleotide sequence: TGCGCCAGCAGCGTACTAGCGGGGGAACCCTACGAGCAGTACTTC. Encoded protein: CASSVLAGEPYEQYF.

The chain has TRBV6-2 or TRBV6-3 and TRBJ2-7; D gene ambiguous. V shed 3 bases and J shed 3 bases, with 6 bases lying between them. The CDR3 sequence is 12 residues long. Per germline, CDR1 MNHEY and CDR2 SVGEGT. CDR3 sequence reads: CASSYGYYEQYF. As DNA, the CDR3 is TGTGCCAGCAGTTATGGATACTACGAGCAGTACTTC.

In this sample, this clonotype turned up many times. V gene TRBV7-2 combines with J gene TRBJ2-3; maybe TRBD2 (5 bases). The CDR3 is 15 residues long. Trimming removed 6 bases at V and 2 bases at J, with 15 bases between. CDR1 SGHTA and CDR2 FQGNSA come from the germline V gene. CDR3 residues: CASRPARLPTDTQYF. The CDR3 coding sequence is TGTGCCAGCAGACCGGCCAGACTACCCACAGATACGCAGTATTTT.

This clonotype was found many times. The chain carries TRBV7-2 and TRBJ1-1, with D tentatively TRBD1 (6 bases). Trimming took 5 bases from V and 7 from J, leaving 14 bases between them. In germline, CDR1 is SGHTA, CDR2 FQGNSA. The CDR3 sequence is 13 residues long. Here the CDR3 DNA reads TGTGCCAGCAGCCTTTTACAGGGAAATGAAGCTTTCTTT. Its protein product is CASSLLQGNEAFF. Looking up the rest from reference TRBV7-2 and TRBJ1-1 gives the full variable domain: GAGVSQSPSNKVTEKGKDVELRCDPISGHTALYWYRQSLGQGLEFLIYFQGNSAPDKSGLPSDRFSAERTGGSVSTLTIQRTQQEDSAVYLCASSLLQGNEAFFGQGTRLTVV.

V is TRBV12-3 or TRBV12-4 and J is TRBJ1-2, with 7 bases that match TRBD1. Germline trimming cut 7 bases from V and 4 bases from J; bases unmatched to any gene: 12. The CDR3 sequence is 15 residues long. In DNA form, the CDR3 reads TGTGCCAGCACCTCAATGGGAACAGGGGTCTATGGCTACACCTTC. This gives the protein CASTSMGTGVYGYTF.